These 31 T cell receptor beta chains were all obtained from the same sample, sequenced in a study of monozygotic twins with inflammatory bowel disease. TCRdb derives one entry per CDR3 protein from the 5' RACE reads, leaving out DNA. The table for this sample gives over 200,000 distinct CDR3 sequences. The sequencing input was blood. These receptor sequences come from a human donor with ulcerative colitis or Crohn's disease, or a healthy co-twin of an affected twin (not recorded which).

The rearrangement uses TRBV28 and TRBJ1-5. The CDR3 length is 15 residues. The V gene's germline CDR1 is MDHEN and CDR2 SYDVKM. The CDR3 region is CASSFRTAAGQPQHF.

This chain links TRBV6-1 with TRBJ1-5; TCRdb picks TRBD1, but there is no DNA to check that call. CDR3 size: 15 residues. CDR1 is MNHNS and CDR2 is SASEGT in the germline V gene. CDR3 residues: CASIRDRDSNQPQHF.

The genes are TRBV7-8 and TRBJ1-6. CDR1 and CDR2 from the germline V gene are SGHVS and FQNEAQ. The CDR3 extends over 16 amino acids. CDR3: CASSSTLAGFGSPLHF.

The chain uses TRBV20-1 and TRBJ1-4; without DNA, the TCRdb call of TRBD1 cannot be checked. The germline CDR1 and CDR2 sequences are DFQATT and SNEGSKA (reference sequence). The CDR3 contains 13 residues. The CDR3 spells CSARDRVNEKLFF.

The genes are TRBV27 and TRBJ1-4; TCRdb designates TRBD1, a call that cannot be tested without DNA. Per the germline V gene, CDR1 is MNHEY and CDR2 is SMNVEV (reference sequence). CDR3 length equals 13 residues. CDR3 loop: CASSARWGEKLFF.

The V and J genes are TRBV4-2 and TRBJ1-1; TCRdb's D gene call, TRBD1, goes unchecked for lack of DNA. This CDR3 has 14 amino acids. Germline V gives CDR1 LGHNA, CDR2 YNFKEQ. CDR3: CASSPRTVKTEAFF.

V usage is TRBV28 and J usage is TRBJ1-2. This CDR3 region has 11 residues. The germline V gene encodes CDR1 MDHEN and CDR2 SYDVKM. The CDR3 here is CASDGNYGYTF.

The chain combines TRBV3-1 with TRBJ1-1; absent DNA, TCRdb's TRBD1 call cannot be checked. This CDR3 region has 15 residues. Germline values: CDR1 LGHDT, CDR2 YNNKEL (reference sequence). The CDR3 reads CASSQDKGQNTEAFF. The whole variable domain, remainder taken from reference TRBV3-1 and TRBJ1-1, is DTAVSQTPKYLVTQMGNDKSIKCEQNLGHDTMYWYKQDSKKFLKIMFSYNNKELIINETVPNRFSPKSPDKAHLNLHINSLELGDSAVYFCASSQDKGQNTEAFFGQGTRLTVV.

The rearrangement joins TRBV4-3 to TRBJ2-4; lacking DNA, the TRBD1 call made by TCRdb goes unchecked. The CDR3 length is 17 residues. Germline V gives CDR1 LGHNA, CDR2 YSLEER. CDR3 in amino acids: CASSQDGGGTAKNIQYF.

The CDR3 sequence is CATSGTGYYNEQFF. The chain recombines TRBV24-1 with TRBJ2-1; TCRdb's D gene call, TRBD1, goes unchecked for lack of DNA. Germline V CDR1 and CDR2: KGHDR, SFDVKD. There are 14 residues in the CDR3.

The J gene is TRBJ1-1, the V gene TRBV29-1; checking the TCRdb D call of TRBD1 is not possible without DNA. This CDR3 spans 14 amino acids. CDR1 SQVTM and CDR2 ANQGSEA come from the germline V gene. This CDR3 reads CSVLGQGANTEAFF.

The chain has TRBV14 and TRBJ1-1; TCRdb designates TRBD1, a call that cannot be tested without DNA. CDR3 length: 17 amino acids. Germline assignment: CDR1 SGHDN and CDR2 FVKESK. Here the CDR3 reads CASSPGTGGFRGTEAFF.

The chain employs TRBV6-1 and TRBJ2-3; checking the TCRdb D call of TRBD2 is not possible without DNA. CDR1 is MNHNS and CDR2 is SASEGT in the germline V gene. The CDR3 contains 15 residues. CDR3: CASSQTSLAVDTQYF.

The chain employs TRBV5-1 and TRBJ2-2; absent DNA, TCRdb's TRBD1 call cannot be checked. This CDR3 contains 14 residues. Germline CDR1 reads SGHRS; CDR2 reads YFSETQ. CDR3 protein: CASKAGTGTGELFF.

The chain is built from TRBV2 and TRBJ1-1; TCRdb's assignment of TRBD1 cannot be checked, as there is no DNA. The CDR3 runs to 13 residues. The germline V gene has CDR1 SNHLY and CDR2 FYNNEI. CDR3 region: CASISGRNTEAFF.

V is TRBV3-1 and J is TRBJ2-7; there is no DNA to check the TCRdb D call of TRBD1. The CDR3 covers 19 residues. Looked up from germline, CDR1 is LGHDT and CDR2 is YNNKEL (reference sequence). The CDR3 region is CASSPRSHDGTSDSYEQYF.

This chain uses TRBV15 with TRBJ1-3; there is no DNA to check the TCRdb D call of TRBD1. The CDR3 totals 13 residues. Germline values: CDR1 LNHNV, CDR2 YYDKDF (reference sequence). The CDR3 sequence is CATSKGGGNTIYF.

V gene TRBV7-2 combines with J gene TRBJ2-1; there is no DNA to check the TCRdb D call of TRBD2. The CDR3 contains 15 residues. The germline V gene has CDR1 SGHTA and CDR2 FQGNSA. The CDR3 is CASTDAGLTYNEQFF.

This chain uses TRBV6-1 with TRBJ1-3. The CDR3 contains 15 residues. Per the germline V gene, CDR1 is MNHNS and CDR2 is SASEGT. The CDR3 loop is CASSEDSYSGNTIYF.

V gene TRBV7-9 combines with J gene TRBJ1-4; TCRdb's D gene call, TRBD1, goes unchecked for lack of DNA. Germline V gives CDR1 SEHNR, CDR2 FQNEAQ (reference sequence). CDR3 length: 14 residues. The CDR3 here is CASSLGTDNEKLFF.

This chain connects TRBV9 to TRBJ2-3; TCRdb returns TRBD1, unconfirmable since there is no DNA. Germline values: CDR1 SGDLS, CDR2 YYNGEE. The CDR3 consists of 15 residues. CDR3 sequence: CASSTSGTATDTQYF.

The chain recombines TRBV7-9 with TRBJ2-2. CDR1 and CDR2 from the germline V gene are SEHNR and FQNEAQ (reference sequence). This CDR3 has 15 residues. The CDR3 is CANSLGAAETGELFF.

V gene TRBV3-1 combines with J gene TRBJ2-5; TCRdb picks TRBD2, but there is no DNA to check that call. In germline, CDR1 is LGHDT, CDR2 YNNKEL (reference sequence). The length of the CDR3 is 15 residues. The CDR3 loop is CASSHQGTSTETQYF.

The chain has TRBV10-3 and TRBJ2-1; without DNA, the TCRdb call of TRBD1 cannot be checked. CDR3 length: 15 amino acids. The V gene's germline CDR1 is ENHRY and CDR2 SYGVKD. CDR3 sequence reads: CAITETGGSYNEQFF.

This chain joins TRBV29-1 and TRBJ1-2. CDR3 length equals 11 residues. In germline, CDR1 is SQVTM, CDR2 ANQGSEA. CDR3 region: CSVADLDGYTF.

The V call is TRBV6-1, the J call TRBJ2-3; no DNA is available, so the TRBD1 call from TCRdb remains unchecked. The CDR3 covers 16 residues. CDR1 and CDR2 from the germline V gene are MNHNS and SASEGT. The CDR3 protein is CASSGRGGGSTDTQYF.

The chain carries TRBV7-6 and TRBJ1-3. Germline loops: CDR1 SGHVS, CDR2 FNYEAQ. This CDR3 contains 13 residues. The CDR3 loop is CASAGASGNTIYF.

The V gene is TRBV20-1, the J gene TRBJ2-1. CDR1 DFQATT and CDR2 SNEGSKA come from the germline V gene (reference sequence). The CDR3 sequence is 12 residues long. Here the CDR3 reads CSAAGANNEQFF.

The V call is TRBV7-2, the J call TRBJ2-7; TCRdb's D gene call, TRBD1, goes unchecked for lack of DNA. This CDR3 contains 13 residues. CDR1 is SGHTA, CDR2 FQGNSA, per germline. The CDR3 sequence: CASSPRGLYEQYF.

The rearrangement uses TRBV2 and TRBJ1-6; TCRdb gives TRBD1 as the D gene, but with no DNA this cannot be confirmed. In germline, CDR1 is SNHLY, CDR2 FYNNEI. The CDR3 runs 18 residues. CDR3 region: CASCGQGYSSSYNSPLHF.

The V and J genes are TRBV7-2 and TRBJ2-3. Per germline, CDR1 SGHTA and CDR2 FQGNSA. CDR3 size: 16 residues. The CDR3 loop reads CASSFMGSLGTDTQYF.